Below are 30 T cell receptor beta chains sequenced from a single sample in a study of cytomegalovirus exposure and HLA in healthy donors (dated by TCRdb to between 2016 and 2019). Libraries were constructed by the immunoSEQ multiplex PCR assay. The multiplex PCR relied on a mix of 60 forward primers for TCR Vbeta segments and 13 reverse primers for TCR Jbeta segments. Held by TCRdb, this immuneACCESS table contains in-frame sequences only and omits some clones. Under half of the omission traces to an unresolved V gene where checked; the cause of the rest is unknown. The sample table contains 150,000 to 250,000 clones; only one count was recorded for 70% to 85% of them. In total, the top ten clones hold approximately 4% of the sample. Sample: PBMCs. The receptors shown here come from a woman in her thirties in good health and CMV-seropositive.

V is TRBV5-5 and J is TRBJ2-5, with a possible D match to TRBD2 (6 bases). Germline V gene lookup returns CDR1 SGHKS and CDR2 YYEKEE (reference sequence). This CDR3 is 15 amino acids long. Trimming took off 0 bases at V and 1 base at J, with 10 bases between the two ends. Here the CDR3 reads CASSLAVRGQETQYF. In DNA, the CDR3 is TGTGCCAGCAGCTTGGCGGTGCGGGGCCAAGAGACCCAGTACTTC.

This chain joins TRBV6-6 and TRBJ1-6, with D hard to call. Germline V gene lookup returns CDR1 MNHNY and CDR2 SVGAGI (reference sequence). This CDR3 contains 14 residues. The V end lost 3 bases, the J end lost 8 bases, and 11 bases lay between the germline ends. The CDR3 region is CASSYMGSDSPLHF. CDR3 nucleotides: TGTGCCAGCAGTTATATGGGGAGCGATTCACCCCTCCACTTT.

The chain uses TRBV7-6 and TRBJ1-3, with D possibly being TRBD1 (5 bases). Germline V gene sequence: CDR1 SGHVS, CDR2 FNYEAQ. This CDR3 is built from 17 residues. The ends were cut back, 3 bases at V and 2 bases at J, with 17 bases in the middle. CDR3 region: CASSLPAKTATGNTIYF. The CDR3 nucleotides read TGTGCCAGCAGCTTGCCCGCCAAGACAGCCACTGGAAACACCATATATTTT.

The chain joins TRBV5-1 to TRBJ2-7; D might be TRBD1 (6 bases). The CDR3 covers 14 residues. Germline lookup yields CDR1 SGHRS and CDR2 YFSETQ. Trimming took 4 bases from V and 2 from J, leaving 13 bases between them. The CDR3 here is CASSQSTGAYEQYF. The CDR3 DNA is TGCGCCAGCAGCCAATCGACAGGAGCCTACGAGCAGTACTTC.

The chain recombines TRBV27 with TRBJ2-3; 10 bases match TRBD1. The germline CDR1 and CDR2 sequences are MNHEY and SMNVEV (reference sequence). This CDR3 has 14 amino acids. V shed 3 bases and J 7 bases; nucleotides not matched to a gene: 4. This CDR3 reads CASSFGTGVNTQYF. The CDR3 DNA reads as TGTGCCAGCAGTTTCGGGACAGGGGTAAATACGCAGTATTTT.

This clone was found a few times. The J gene is TRBJ2-2, the V gene TRBV6-1, with 7 bases identical to TRBD1. V lost 4 bases, J lost 4 bases, and 6 bases stayed unmatched. The germline CDR1 and CDR2 sequences are MNHNS and SASEGT. There are 15 residues in the CDR3. CDR3 region: CASSGGQDVTGELFF. CDR3 in DNA: TGTGCCAGCAGTGGTGGACAGGACGTCACCGGGGAGCTGTTTTTT.

This clone was seen only once. The chain links TRBV6-5 to TRBJ1-4; a weak D match, TRBD1 (6 bases). The CDR3 length is 13 residues. Germline-derived CDR1 and CDR2 are MNHEY and SVGAGI. The V end was cut by 4 bases, the J end by 15 bases, with 18 bases between. The CDR3 nucleotides read TGTGCCAGCAGTTCCCGGCAGGGGTGGAGAGTGTTTTTT. Translation: CASSSRQGWRVFF.

In its sample, this clone was seen once. The chain joins TRBV7-9 to TRBJ2-1, with D perhaps TRBD2 (6 bases). The germline V gene encodes CDR1 SEHNR and CDR2 FQNEAQ (reference sequence). V lost 5 bases and J 4 bases, leaving 15 bases between the germline ends. CDR3 size: 15 residues. CDR3 region: CASSVGGAEYNEQFF. The CDR3 DNA sequence: TGTGCCAGCAGCGTCGGCGGGGCGGAGTACAATGAGCAGTTCTTC.

Here the CDR3 reads CASSTGTGLTYEQYF. DNA of the CDR3: TGCGCCAGCAGTACCGGGACAGGGCTCACCTACGAGCAGTACTTC. The chain links TRBV10-1 to TRBJ2-7; 9 bases are shared with TRBD1. V lost 5 bases, J lost 2 bases, and 7 bases stayed unmatched. The CDR3 contains 15 residues. The germline gives CDR1 WNHNN, CDR2 SYGVQD (reference sequence).

The chain links TRBV27 to TRBJ2-1, with 11 bases that match TRBD2. The CDR3 has 15 residues. After removal of 3 bases from V and 5 bases from J, the junction contained 3 bases not matched to a gene. Germline V gene data show CDR1 as MNHEY and CDR2 as SMNVEV (reference sequence). In DNA, the CDR3 is TGTGCCAGCAGTTTCCCTAGCGGGGGGAACAATGAGCAGTTCTTC. Translation: CASSFPSGGNNEQFF.

This clone was counted only a few times. The chain links TRBV21-1 to TRBJ2-5; the table's D gene call, TRBD1, was not cross checked with the DNA. TRBV21-1 is a known pseudogene. The CDR3 sequence is 14 residues long. The CDR3 loop reads CASSIRTGQETQYF. The CDR3 DNA reads TGTGCCAGCAGCATAAGAACAGGGCAAGAGACCCAGTACTTC.

This chain uses TRBV6-6 with TRBJ2-1; 8 bases fit TRBD2. This CDR3 has 16 amino acids. Germline V gene lookup returns CDR1 MNHNY and CDR2 SVGAGI (reference sequence). The V gene end was trimmed by 6 bases and the J gene end by 0 bases; junction bases not matched to a gene: 7. The CDR3 loop reads CASRGTRGSSYNEQFF. The CDR3 nucleotides read TGTGCCAGCAGAGGGACTAGGGGCAGCTCCTACAATGAGCAGTTCTTC.

The chain recombines TRBV18 with TRBJ2-3, with D maybe TRBD2 (5 bases). This CDR3 is built from 15 residues. In germline, CDR1 is KGHSH, CDR2 LQKENI. Trimming took 2 bases from V and 0 from J, leaving 9 bases between them. This chain's CDR3 is CASSPAGLSTDTQYF. CDR3 DNA sequence: TGTGCCAGCTCACCAGCAGGACTCAGCACAGATACGCAGTATTTT.

The chain uses TRBV7-2 and TRBJ2-1; 12 nucleotides match TRBD2. The length of the CDR3 is 15 residues. Germline V gene data show CDR1 as SGHTA and CDR2 as FQGNSA. The V gene end was trimmed by 8 bases and the J gene end by 2 bases; junction bases not matched to a gene: 4. The chain's CDR3 is CASVRTSGAYNEQFF. The DNA of the CDR3 is TGTGCCAGCGTCCGGACTAGCGGGGCCTACAATGAGCAGTTCTTC. The full variable domain, completed using reference TRBV7-2 and TRBJ2-1, is GAGVSQSPSNKVTEKGKDVELRCDPISGHTALYWYRQSLGQGLEFLIYFQGNSAPDKSGLPSDRFSAERTGGSVSTLTIQRTQQEDSAVYLCASVRTSGAYNEQFFGPGTRLTVL.

The genes are TRBV9 and TRBJ1-1; D may be TRBD1 (6 bases). The CDR3 is 16 amino acids. CDR1 SGDLS and CDR2 YYNGEE come from the germline V gene. The V gene lost 0 bases and the J gene lost 6 bases, with 18 bases spanning the gap. The CDR3 nucleotides are TGTGCCAGCAGCGTAGGCGACAGGATGGTGTCCGCTGAAGCTTTCTTT. It encodes CASSVGDRMVSAEAFF.

Here the CDR3 reads CASIGGPETQYF. The CDR3, as DNA: TGTGCCAGCATAGGAGGCCCAGAGACCCAGTACTTC. V is TRBV2 and J is TRBJ2-5; D is possibly TRBD2 (5 bases). The CDR3 loop spans 12 amino acids. Trimming shortened V by 7 bases and J by 4 bases, and 10 bases separated the two germline ends. Germline lookup yields CDR1 SNHLY and CDR2 FYNNEI.

This rearrangement joins TRBV4-3 to TRBJ1-1; 8 bases map to TRBD1. This CDR3 spans 15 amino acids. Germline V gene lookup returns CDR1 LGHNA and CDR2 YSLEER. V was pared by 1 base and J by 1 base, with 2 bases of the junction left unmatched. Written as DNA, the CDR3 is TGCGCCAGCAGCCAAGGACAGGGGTGGAACACTGAAGCTTTCTTT. Amino acid sequence: CASSQGQGWNTEAFF.

The chain combines TRBV4-1 with TRBJ2-7, with a tentative D call TRBD1 (6 bases). The germline V and J ends were trimmed by 0 bases and 3 bases, with 12 bases remaining between them. Germline CDR1 and CDR2: MGHRA and YSYEKL. This CDR3 region has 15 residues. For the CDR3, the DNA is TGCGCCAGCAGCCAAGAAGGGGGTACACTCTACGAGCAGTACTTC. Its translation is CASSQEGGTLYEQYF.

This clone was recorded once. V usage is TRBV7-9 and J usage is TRBJ2-7; TRBD2 is a possible D gene (7 bases). CDR3 length equals 15 residues. Trimming left V 1 base short and J 4 bases short, with 14 bases between. Per germline, CDR1 SEHNR and CDR2 FQNEAQ (reference sequence). CDR3 sequence: CASSLGGGTSYEQYF. The CDR3 DNA sequence: TGTGCCAGCAGCTTAGGGGGGGGGACATCTTACGAGCAGTACTTC.

The chain employs TRBV19 and TRBJ2-1, with 14 bases identical to TRBD2. Germline CDR1 reads LNHDA; CDR2 reads SQIVND (reference sequence). Trimming removed 4 bases from V and 6 bases from J; junction bases left unmatched: 2. The CDR3 has 15 residues. The CDR3 region has the DNA TGTGCCAGTAGTAACGGACTAGCGGGGGGCAATGAGCAGTTCTTC. Protein product: CASSNGLAGGNEQFF.

There are a few counts of this clone. This chain uses TRBV7-2 with TRBJ1-2; D call uncertain. The CDR3 runs 14 residues. V shed 7 bases and J shed 1 base, with 13 bases lying between them. Germline CDR1 is SGHTA and CDR2 is FQGNSA. In DNA form, the CDR3 reads TGTGCCAGCATCCCCTCGGGGAATAACTATGGCTACACCTTC. The encoded protein is CASIPSGNNYGYTF. The full variable domain, in which reference TRBV7-2 and TRBJ1-2 provide the parts outside the CDR3, is GAGVSQSPSNKVTEKGKDVELRCDPISGHTALYWYRQSLGQGLEFLIYFQGNSAPDKSGLPSDRFSAERTGGSVSTLTIQRTQQEDSAVYLCASIPSGNNYGYTFGSGTRLTVV.

The rearrangement uses TRBV9 and TRBJ1-1; 9 nucleotides agree with TRBD1. From germline, CDR1 is SGDLS and CDR2 YYNGEE. J lost 3 bases, V lost 4 bases, and 7 bases had no gene match. The CDR3 is 15 amino acids. This CDR3 reads CASSPRDREYTEAFF. CDR3 nucleotide sequence: TGTGCCAGCAGCCCCCGGGACAGGGAGTACACTGAAGCTTTCTTT.

This clone was detected only once. V gene TRBV30 combines with J gene TRBJ1-1, with a weak D call TRBD1 (6 bases). Germline V lookup: CDR1 GTSNPN, CDR2 SVGIG (reference sequence). The CDR3 has 10 residues. V gave up 5 bases and J gave up 8 bases, with 9 bases separating them. The CDR3 region has the DNA TGTGCCTGGGAAACAGGGGAAGCTTTCTTT. Translating it yields CAWETGEAFF.

CDR3 sequence: CASTVRGKDYGYTF. DNA for the CDR3: TGTGCCAGTACCGTAAGAGGGAAGGACTATGGCTACACCTTC. The V and J genes are TRBV19 and TRBJ1-2; no clear D gene. Per germline, CDR1 LNHDA and CDR2 SQIVND (reference sequence). Trimming removed 7 bases at V and 3 bases at J, with 15 bases between. This CDR3 region has 14 residues. Filled out from reference TRBV19 and TRBJ1-2, the complete variable domain reads DGGITQSPKYLFRKEGQNVTLSCEQNLNHDAMYWYRQDPGQGLRLIYYSQIVNDFQKGDIAEGYSVSREKKESFPLTVTSAQKNPTAFYLCASTVRGKDYGYTFGSGTRLTVV.

This clone occurred a few times. The rearrangement joins TRBV10-1 to TRBJ1-3; D call uncertain. The CDR3 runs 13 residues. The germline V and J ends were trimmed by 3 bases and 0 bases, with 3 bases remaining between them. Germline V gene sequence: CDR1 WNHNN, CDR2 SYGVQD (reference sequence). This CDR3 reads CASSDISGNTIYF. The CDR3 DNA sequence: TGCGCCAGCAGTGATATCTCTGGAAACACCATATATTTT.

This chain links TRBV10-3 with TRBJ2-3; perhaps TRBD1 as D (5 bases). CDR3 length: 14 residues. Trimming stripped 3 bases from V and 5 bases from J, with 12 bases between. Germline V gene data show CDR1 as ENHRY and CDR2 as SYGVKD. As DNA, the CDR3 is TGTGCCATCAGTGAACAGGATTCACGAGATACGCAGTATTTT. This sequence encodes CAISEQDSRDTQYF.

V is TRBV5-4 and J is TRBJ2-7, with 8 positions matching TRBD2. V lost 4 bases and J lost 4; bases outside the gene matches: 13. CDR1 and CDR2 from the germline V gene are SGHNT and YYREEE (reference sequence). The CDR3 extends over 16 amino acids. As DNA, the CDR3 is TGTGCCAGCAGCATGACGGATAGCGGGATTGTATACGAGCAGTACTTC. It translates to CASSMTDSGIVYEQYF.

Written as DNA, the CDR3 is TGCAGCGTTGAAGAGTTAGACTACAATGAGCAGTTCTTC. It codes for CSVEELDYNEQFF. The J gene is TRBJ2-1, the V gene TRBV29-1; D uncertain. Germline values: CDR1 SQVTM, CDR2 ANQGSEA. Trimming shortened V by 0 bases and J by 3 bases, and 6 bases separated the two germline ends. CDR3 size: 13 residues.

J is TRBJ2-7 and V is TRBV27, with D perhaps matching TRBD2 (5 bases). Germline V gene data show CDR1 as MNHEY and CDR2 as SMNVEV (reference sequence). CDR3 length: 14 amino acids. V was pared by 5 bases and J by 0 bases, with 11 bases between. The CDR3 DNA reads TGTGCCAGCAGTGGATATGGGAGCTCCTACGAGCAGTACTTC. It encodes CASSGYGSSYEQYF.

The chain carries TRBV6-9 and TRBJ1-1; no reliable D call. The CDR3 contains 14 residues. The germline V gene has CDR1 MNHGY and CDR2 SVAAGI. Trimming shortened V by 0 bases and J by 10 bases, and 15 bases separated the two germline ends. Written as DNA, the CDR3 is TGTGCCAGCAGTTATTCTAGGCAGGCGGGCGGAGCTTTCTTT. Its protein is CASSYSRQAGGAFF.